This T cell receptor beta chain derives from a study of OX40 agonist ivuxolimab in advanced cancers. The overall study: Intravenous ivuxolimab at 0.01 to 10 mg/kg was given to patients every 2 weeks. Partial responses were achieved by three patients: one hepatocellular carcinoma, two cutaneous melanoma. Overall study findings and caveats: Certain nonresponding patients likewise had low normalized T-cell clonal expansion.

Here immunoSEQ multiplex PCR was the method, and the copy in TCRdb shows in-frame clones only, minus some. The sample carries roughly 80,000 clones, roughly 91% recorded once. V was cut by 1 base and J by 1 base, with 22 bases left in between. Germline lookup yields CDR1 KGHSH and CDR2 LQKENI. The CDR3 extends over 19 amino acids. Comments on this clone: Its specificity is unknown.

The receptor was derived from an adult with an advanced solid tumor such as melanoma, head and neck, liver or kidney cancer. The sequences come from CD4+ or CD8+ T cells sorted from blood, collected in a trial of the OX40 agonist ivuxolimab. The V gene is TRBV18, the J gene TRBJ1-2; no clear D. CDR3 protein: CASSPLMTGHATHNYGYTF. The CDR3 region has the DNA TGTGCCAGCTCACCACTGATGACTGGCCACGCCACCCATAACTATGGCTACACCTTC.